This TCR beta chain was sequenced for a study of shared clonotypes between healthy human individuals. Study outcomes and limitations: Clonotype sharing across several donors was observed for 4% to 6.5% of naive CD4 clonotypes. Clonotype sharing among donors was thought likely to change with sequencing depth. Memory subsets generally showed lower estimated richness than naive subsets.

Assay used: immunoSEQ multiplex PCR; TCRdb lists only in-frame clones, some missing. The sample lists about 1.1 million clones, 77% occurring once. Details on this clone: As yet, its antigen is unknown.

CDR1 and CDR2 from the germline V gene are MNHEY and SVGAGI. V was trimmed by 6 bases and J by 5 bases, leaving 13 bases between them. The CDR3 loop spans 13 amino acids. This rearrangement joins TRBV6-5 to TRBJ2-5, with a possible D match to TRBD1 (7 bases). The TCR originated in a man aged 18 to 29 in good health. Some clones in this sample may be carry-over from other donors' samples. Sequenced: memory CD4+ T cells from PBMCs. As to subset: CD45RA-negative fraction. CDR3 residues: CASSLSGGETQYF. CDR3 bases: TGTGCCAGCAGCCTGTCAGGGGGGGAGACCCAGTACTTC.